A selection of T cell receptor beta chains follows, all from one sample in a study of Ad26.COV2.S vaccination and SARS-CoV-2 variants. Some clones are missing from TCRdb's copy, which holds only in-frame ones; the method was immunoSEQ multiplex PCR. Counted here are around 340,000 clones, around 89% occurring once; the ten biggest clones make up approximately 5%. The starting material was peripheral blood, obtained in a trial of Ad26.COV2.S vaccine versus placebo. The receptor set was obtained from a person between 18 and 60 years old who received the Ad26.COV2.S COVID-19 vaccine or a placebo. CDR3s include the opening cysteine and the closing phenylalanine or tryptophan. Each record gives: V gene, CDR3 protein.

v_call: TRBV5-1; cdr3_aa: CASSLLVAGGGNEQFF
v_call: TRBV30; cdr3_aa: CAWDHEMGNQPQHF
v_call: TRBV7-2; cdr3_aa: CASSLEAGGNTGELFF
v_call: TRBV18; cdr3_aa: CASSPDRGRYTGELFF
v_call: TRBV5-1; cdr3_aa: CASSPAQPSGETQYF
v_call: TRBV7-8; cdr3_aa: CASSLASRRDEQYF
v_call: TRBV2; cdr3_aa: CASRKETGGYGYTF
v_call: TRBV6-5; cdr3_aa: CASSLQDSNQPQHF
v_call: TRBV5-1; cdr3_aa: CASSLVPGTYEQYF
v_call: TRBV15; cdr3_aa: CATSRDKWDITRNTEAFF
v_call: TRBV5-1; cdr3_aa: CASSRTTSGANVLTF
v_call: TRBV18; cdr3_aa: CASSPGGSAYGYTF
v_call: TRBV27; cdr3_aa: CASSRGSSGANVLTF
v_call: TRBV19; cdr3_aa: CASTPSRGLNQETQYF
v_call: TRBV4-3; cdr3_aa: CASSQRGMLTEAFF
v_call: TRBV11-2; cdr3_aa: CASSLGPRGETQYF
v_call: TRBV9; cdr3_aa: CASSLGQDRGTEAFF
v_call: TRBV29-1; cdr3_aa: CSVERGPDTEAFF
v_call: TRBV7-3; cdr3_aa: CASSLRTKQGASYEQYF
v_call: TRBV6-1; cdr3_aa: CASSEVGPVYGYTF
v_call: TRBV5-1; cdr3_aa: CASSRGTGLYNEQFF
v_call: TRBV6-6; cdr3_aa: CASQDQGGTEAFF
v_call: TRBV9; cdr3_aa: CASSARQSLLNTGELFF
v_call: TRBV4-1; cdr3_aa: CASSQGLAGALYQETQYF
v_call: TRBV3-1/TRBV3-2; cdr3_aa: CASSQGSNEKLFF
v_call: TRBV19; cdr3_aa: CASSRTDGGNQPQHF
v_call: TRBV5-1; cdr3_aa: CASSLVQGSAYEQYF
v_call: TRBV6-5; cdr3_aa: CASSYSWEDGTEAFF
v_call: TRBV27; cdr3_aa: CASSPQKPGLTSEFF
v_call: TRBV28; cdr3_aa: CASSPSDPTNEKLFF
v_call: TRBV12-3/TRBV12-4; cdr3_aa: CASSSGDEQFF
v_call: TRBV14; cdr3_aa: CASSRDFNTGELFF
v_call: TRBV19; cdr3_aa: CASSKAGPASGNTIYF
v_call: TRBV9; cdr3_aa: CASSVEGEPNEKLFF
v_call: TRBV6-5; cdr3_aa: CASSYMGARTEAFF
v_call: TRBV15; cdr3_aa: CATSRQGYNEQFF
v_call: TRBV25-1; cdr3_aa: CASSQPNRVNEQFF
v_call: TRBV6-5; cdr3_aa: CASSYSWGSTEAFF
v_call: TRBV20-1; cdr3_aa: CSARDGTGGFF
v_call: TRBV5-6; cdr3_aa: CASSFNGQEAFF
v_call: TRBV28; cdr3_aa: CASSSGGYGYTF
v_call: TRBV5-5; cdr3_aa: CASSLVGNQETQYF
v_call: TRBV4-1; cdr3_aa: CASSPSQSSYNSPLHF
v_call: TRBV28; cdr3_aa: CASSYPKPGQGVYGANVLTF
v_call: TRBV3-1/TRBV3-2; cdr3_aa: CASSRSNEKLFF
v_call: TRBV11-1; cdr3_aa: CASSPQAWDSEAFF
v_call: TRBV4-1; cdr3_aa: CASSQDRVPERGRLTGELFF
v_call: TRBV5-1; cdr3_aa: CASSYTGPPGDTQYF
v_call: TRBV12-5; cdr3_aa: CASGPRDGSYEQYF
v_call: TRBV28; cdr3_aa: CASSFAPDSTDTQYF
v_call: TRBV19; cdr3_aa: CASSPPRTGGFNEQFF
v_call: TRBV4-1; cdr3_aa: CASSQGAGSGNQPQHF
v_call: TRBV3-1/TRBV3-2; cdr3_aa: CASSPNRANTDTQYF
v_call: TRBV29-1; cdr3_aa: CSVGGGLGTEAFF
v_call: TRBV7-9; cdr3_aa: CASSLSGQGVLSDTQYF